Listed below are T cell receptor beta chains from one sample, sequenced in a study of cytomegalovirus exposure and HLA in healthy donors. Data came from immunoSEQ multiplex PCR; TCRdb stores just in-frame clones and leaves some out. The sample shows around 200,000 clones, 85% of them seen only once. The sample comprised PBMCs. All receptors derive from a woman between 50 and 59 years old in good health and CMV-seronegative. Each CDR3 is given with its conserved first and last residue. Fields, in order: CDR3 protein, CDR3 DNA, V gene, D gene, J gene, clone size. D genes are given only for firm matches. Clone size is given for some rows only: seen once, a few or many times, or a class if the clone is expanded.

CDR3aa: CASSQERTYTQYF
CDR3nt: TGCGCCAGCAGCCAAGAACGAACTTATACGCAGTATTTT
v_gene: TRBV4-1
d_gene: .
j_gene: TRBJ2-3
abundance: .

CDR3aa: CASTPGTGGIHYGYTF
CDR3nt: TGTGCCAGTACTCCCGGGACAGGGGGCATCCACTATGGCTACACCTTC
v_gene: TRBV19
d_gene: TRBD1
j_gene: TRBJ1-2
abundance: .

CDR3aa: CASSLAPTGTYEQYF
CDR3nt: TGCGCCAGCAGCTTGGCCCCGACAGGGACCTACGAGCAGTACTTC
v_gene: TRBV5-1
d_gene: TRBD1
j_gene: TRBJ2-7
abundance: .

CDR3aa: CATSRSSPGQSPYNEQFF
CDR3nt: TGTGCCACCAGCAGGTCAAGCCCGGGACAGAGTCCTTACAATGAGCAGTTCTTC
v_gene: TRBV15
d_gene: TRBD1
j_gene: TRBJ2-1
abundance: .

CDR3aa: CAGSLGRGAPGANVLTF
CDR3nt: TGTGCCGGTTCCCTGGGCAGGGGTGCGCCAGGGGCCAACGTCCTGACTTTC
v_gene: TRBV7-8
d_gene: .
j_gene: TRBJ2-6
abundance: once

CDR3aa: CASSLRRPNTGELFF
CDR3nt: TGTGCCAGCAGCCTTAGGAGGCCGAACACCGGGGAGCTGTTTTTT
v_gene: TRBV11-2
d_gene: .
j_gene: TRBJ2-2
abundance: .

CDR3aa: CASSLPGQGSYEQYF
CDR3nt: TGTGCCAGCAGCCTACCGGGACAGGGCTCCTACGAGCAGTACTTC
v_gene: TRBV14
d_gene: TRBD1
j_gene: TRBJ2-7
abundance: .

CDR3aa: CASSGTLRLDEQFF
CDR3nt: TGTGCCTCCTCAGGTACTCTCCGGTTAGATGAGCAGTTCTTC
v_gene: TRBV28
d_gene: .
j_gene: TRBJ2-1
abundance: .

CDR3aa: CASSVLAGGLTQQYF
CDR3nt: TGTGCCAGCAGTGTACTAGCGGGAGGGCTAACCCAGCAGTACTTC
v_gene: TRBV27
d_gene: TRBD2
j_gene: TRBJ2-7
abundance: .

CDR3aa: CASSLGQAVETQYF
CDR3nt: TGCGCCAGCAGCTTGGGACAGGCGGTGGAGACCCAGTACTTC
v_gene: TRBV5-1
d_gene: .
j_gene: TRBJ2-5
abundance: .

CDR3aa: CSARDSGQYF
CDR3nt: TGCAGTGCTCGGGACAGCGGGCAGTATTTT
v_gene: TRBV20-1
d_gene: TRBD1
j_gene: TRBJ2-3
abundance: .

CDR3aa: CASSEAAARLNNEQFF
CDR3nt: TGTGCCAGCAGTGAAGCGGCCGCACGCTTGAACAATGAGCAGTTCTTC
v_gene: TRBV6-1
d_gene: .
j_gene: TRBJ2-1
abundance: .

CDR3aa: CRGRGLGRGDEQYF
CDR3nt: TGCAGGGGGAGGGGACTCGGAAGGGGGGACGAGCAGTACTTC
v_gene: TRBV29-1
d_gene: .
j_gene: TRBJ2-7
abundance: .

CDR3aa: CASERGDSSYEQYF
CDR3nt: TGTGCCAGCGAGCGGGGGGATAGCTCCTACGAGCAGTACTTC
v_gene: TRBV6-1
d_gene: TRBD2
j_gene: TRBJ2-7
abundance: few

CDR3aa: CASLSGSRHEQFF
CDR3nt: TGTGCCAGCTTGAGCGGGAGTAGGCATGAGCAGTTCTTC
v_gene: TRBV6-6
d_gene: TRBD2
j_gene: TRBJ2-1
abundance: once

CDR3aa: CASSYYGTSPYYEQYF
CDR3nt: TGTGCCAGCAGTTACTACGGGACTAGCCCTTACTACGAGCAGTACTTC
v_gene: TRBV6-5
d_gene: TRBD2
j_gene: TRBJ2-7
abundance: .

CDR3aa: CASSSRLASGTDTQYF
CDR3nt: TGCGCCAGCAGTAGTAGACTAGCATCGGGCACAGATACGCAGTATTTT
v_gene: TRBV5-1
d_gene: TRBD2
j_gene: TRBJ2-3
abundance: .

CDR3aa: CASSTRVSYNEQFF
CDR3nt: TGTGCCAGCAGTACGAGGGTGTCCTACAATGAGCAGTTCTTC
v_gene: TRBV27
d_gene: .
j_gene: TRBJ2-1
abundance: .

CDR3aa: CASSEVGGVQPQHF
CDR3nt: TGTGCCAGCAGTGAAGTAGGGGGGGTTCAGCCCCAGCATTTT
v_gene: TRBV2
d_gene: .
j_gene: TRBJ1-5
abundance: .

CDR3aa: CASSRGQGSGELFF
CDR3nt: TGTGCCAGCAGCAGGGGACAGGGATCCGGGGAGCTGTTTTTT
v_gene: TRBV7-7
d_gene: TRBD1
j_gene: TRBJ2-2
abundance: .

CDR3aa: CASSWDRNEKLFF
CDR3nt: TGTGCCAGCAGCTGGGACAGGAATGAAAAACTGTTTTTT
v_gene: TRBV11-2
d_gene: TRBD1
j_gene: TRBJ1-4
abundance: few

CDR3aa: CASSLLGQPYEQYF
CDR3nt: TGTGCCAGCAGCTTGTTGGGACAGCCTTACGAGCAGTACTTC
v_gene: TRBV5-6
d_gene: TRBD1
j_gene: TRBJ2-7
abundance: .